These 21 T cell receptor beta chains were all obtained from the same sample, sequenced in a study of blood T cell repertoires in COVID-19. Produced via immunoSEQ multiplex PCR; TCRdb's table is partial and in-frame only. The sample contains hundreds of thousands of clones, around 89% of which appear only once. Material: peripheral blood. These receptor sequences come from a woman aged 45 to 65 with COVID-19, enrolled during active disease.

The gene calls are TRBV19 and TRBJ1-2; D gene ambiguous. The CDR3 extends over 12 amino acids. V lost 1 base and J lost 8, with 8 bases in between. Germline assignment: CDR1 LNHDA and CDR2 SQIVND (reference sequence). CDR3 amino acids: CASSIAPGGYTF. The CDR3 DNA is TGTGCCAGTAGTATAGCTCCCGGGGGCTACACCTTC.

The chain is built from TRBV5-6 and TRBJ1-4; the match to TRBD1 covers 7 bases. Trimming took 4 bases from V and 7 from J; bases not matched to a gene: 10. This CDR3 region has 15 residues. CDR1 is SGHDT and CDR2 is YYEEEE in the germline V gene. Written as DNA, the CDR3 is TGTGCCAGCAGCGAGACAGGGCGAGAGGGTGAAAAACTGTTTTTT. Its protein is CASSETGREGEKLFF.

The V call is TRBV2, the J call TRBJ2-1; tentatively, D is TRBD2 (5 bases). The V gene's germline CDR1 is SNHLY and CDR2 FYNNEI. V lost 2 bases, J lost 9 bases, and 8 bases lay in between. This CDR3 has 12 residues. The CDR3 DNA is TGTGCCAGCAGTGAATTTGCGGGTGAGCAGTTCTTC. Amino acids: CASSEFAGEQFF.

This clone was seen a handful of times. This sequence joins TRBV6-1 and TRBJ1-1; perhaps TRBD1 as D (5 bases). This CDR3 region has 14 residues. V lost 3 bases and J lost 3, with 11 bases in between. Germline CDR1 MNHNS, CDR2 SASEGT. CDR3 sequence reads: CASSDGGDDTEAFF. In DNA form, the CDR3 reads TGTGCCAGCAGTGATGGAGGGGACGACACTGAAGCTTTCTTT.

CDR3 region: CASSLADKETQYF. As DNA, the CDR3 is TGTGCCAGCTCGCTAGCGGATAAAGAGACCCAGTACTTC. The V call is TRBV12-3 or TRBV12-4, the J call TRBJ2-5; 7 bases line up with TRBD2. J was trimmed by 3 bases and V by 8 bases; bases with no gene match: 6. The CDR3 contains 13 residues.

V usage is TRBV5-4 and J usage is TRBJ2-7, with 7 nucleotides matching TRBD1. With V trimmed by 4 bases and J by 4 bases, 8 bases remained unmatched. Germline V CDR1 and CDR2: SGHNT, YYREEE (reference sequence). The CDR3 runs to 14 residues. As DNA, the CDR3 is TGTGCCAGCAGCCGCCAAGGGGGCTTATACGAGCAGTACTTC. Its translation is CASSRQGGLYEQYF.

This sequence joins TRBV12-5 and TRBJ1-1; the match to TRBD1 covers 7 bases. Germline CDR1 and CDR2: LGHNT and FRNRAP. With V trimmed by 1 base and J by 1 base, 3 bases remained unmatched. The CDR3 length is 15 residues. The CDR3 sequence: CASGLGNRGNTEAFF. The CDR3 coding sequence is TGTGCTAGTGGTTTGGGCAACAGGGGGAACACTGAAGCTTTCTTT.

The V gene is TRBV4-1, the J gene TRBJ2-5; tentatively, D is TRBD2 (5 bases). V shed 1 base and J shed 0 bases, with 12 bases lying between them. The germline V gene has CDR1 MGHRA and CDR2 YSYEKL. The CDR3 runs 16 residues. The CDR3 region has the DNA TGCGCCAGCAGCCAAGGCTTGACTACCTACCAAGAGACCCAGTACTTC. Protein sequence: CASSQGLTTYQETQYF.

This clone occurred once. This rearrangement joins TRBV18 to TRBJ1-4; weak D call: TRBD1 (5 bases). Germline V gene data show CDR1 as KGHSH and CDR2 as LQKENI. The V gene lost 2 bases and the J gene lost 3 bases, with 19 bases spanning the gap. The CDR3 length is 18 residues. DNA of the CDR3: TGTGCCAGCTCACCATTCCCTCTCAGTGGGGCACCTAATGAAAAACTGTTTTTT. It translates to CASSPFPLSGAPNEKLFF.

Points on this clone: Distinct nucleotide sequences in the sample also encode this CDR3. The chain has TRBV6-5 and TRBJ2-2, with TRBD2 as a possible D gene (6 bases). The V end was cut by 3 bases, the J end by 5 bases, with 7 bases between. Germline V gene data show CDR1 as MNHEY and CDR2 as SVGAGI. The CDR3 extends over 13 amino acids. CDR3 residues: CASSYGGTGELFF. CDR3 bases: TGTGCCAGCAGTTATGGGGGGACCGGGGAGCTGTTTTTT.

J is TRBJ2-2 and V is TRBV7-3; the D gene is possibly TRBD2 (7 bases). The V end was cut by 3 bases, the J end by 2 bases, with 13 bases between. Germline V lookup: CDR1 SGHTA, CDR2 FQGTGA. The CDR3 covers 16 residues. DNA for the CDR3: TGTGCCAGCAGCTTGGGGGGGCAAGGCAACACCGGGGAGCTGTTTTTT. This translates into CASSLGGQGNTGELFF.

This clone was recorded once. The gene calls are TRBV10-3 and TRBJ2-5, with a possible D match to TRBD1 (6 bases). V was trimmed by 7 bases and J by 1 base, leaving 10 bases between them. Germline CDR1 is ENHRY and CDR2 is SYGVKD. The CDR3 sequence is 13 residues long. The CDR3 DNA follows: TGTGCCATCACTGGACAGCTCCAAGAGACCCAGTACTTC. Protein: CAITGQLQETQYF.

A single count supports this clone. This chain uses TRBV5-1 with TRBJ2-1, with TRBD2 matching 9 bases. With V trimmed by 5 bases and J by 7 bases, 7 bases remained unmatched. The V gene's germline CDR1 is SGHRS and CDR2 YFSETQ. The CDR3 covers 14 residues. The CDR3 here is CASRRTSETNEQFF. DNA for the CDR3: TGCGCCAGCAGGCGGACTAGCGAAACGAATGAGCAGTTCTTC.

The CDR3 reads CASSFRRGQETQYF. The CDR3 DNA sequence: TGTGCCAGCAGTTTTAGGAGGGGACAAGAGACCCAGTACTTC. This rearrangement joins TRBV28 to TRBJ2-5; TRBD2 might be the D (6 bases). Germline V lookup: CDR1 MDHEN, CDR2 SYDVKM. The CDR3 loop spans 14 amino acids. V shed 3 bases and J shed 2 bases, with 10 bases lying between them.

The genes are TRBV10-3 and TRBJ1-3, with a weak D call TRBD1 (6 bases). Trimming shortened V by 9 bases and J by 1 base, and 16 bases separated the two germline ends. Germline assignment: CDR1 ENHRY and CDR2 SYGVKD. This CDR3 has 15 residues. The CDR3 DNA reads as TGTGCCATACGACAGGCCCGCGAGTCTGGAAACACCATATATTTT. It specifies CAIRQARESGNTIYF.

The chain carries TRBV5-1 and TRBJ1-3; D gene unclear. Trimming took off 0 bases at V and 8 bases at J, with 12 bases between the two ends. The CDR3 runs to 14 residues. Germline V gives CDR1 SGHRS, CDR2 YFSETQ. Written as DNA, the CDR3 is TGCGCCAGCAGCTTGGGGGCGAGCGGGGACACCATATATTTT. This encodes CASSLGASGDTIYF.

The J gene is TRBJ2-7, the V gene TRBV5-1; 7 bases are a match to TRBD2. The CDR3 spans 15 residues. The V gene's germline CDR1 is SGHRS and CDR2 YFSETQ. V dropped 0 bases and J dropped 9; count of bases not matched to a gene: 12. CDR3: CASSLAGGGALGQYF. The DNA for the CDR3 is TGCGCCAGCAGCTTGGCGGGCGGGGGTGCCCTAGGGCAGTACTTC.

The CDR3 coding sequence is TGTGCCAGCAGCCCCTTGAAGCGGGGGGGCCTAATTCGCACAGATACGCAGTATTTT. This encodes CASSPLKRGGLIRTDTQYF. The J gene is TRBJ2-3, the V gene TRBV7-2, with 10 nucleotides matching TRBD2. The germline V gene encodes CDR1 SGHTA and CDR2 FQGNSA. V was clipped by 5 bases and J by 1 base; unmatched bases: 15. The CDR3 has 19 residues.

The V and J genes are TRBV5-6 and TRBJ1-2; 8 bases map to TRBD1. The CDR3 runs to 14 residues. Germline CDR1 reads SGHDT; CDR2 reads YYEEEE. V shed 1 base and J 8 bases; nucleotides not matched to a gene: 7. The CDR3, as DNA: TGTGCCAGCAGCTTGTCGGGACAGGCCCTGGGCTACACCTTC. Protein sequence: CASSLSGQALGYTF.

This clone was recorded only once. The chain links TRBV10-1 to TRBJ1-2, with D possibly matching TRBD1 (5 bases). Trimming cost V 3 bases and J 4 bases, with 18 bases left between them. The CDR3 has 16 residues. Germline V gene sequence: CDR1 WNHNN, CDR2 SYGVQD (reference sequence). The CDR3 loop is CASSDNQWGGSYGYTF. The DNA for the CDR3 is TGCGCCAGCAGTGATAATCAGTGGGGGGGGTCCTATGGCTACACCTTC.

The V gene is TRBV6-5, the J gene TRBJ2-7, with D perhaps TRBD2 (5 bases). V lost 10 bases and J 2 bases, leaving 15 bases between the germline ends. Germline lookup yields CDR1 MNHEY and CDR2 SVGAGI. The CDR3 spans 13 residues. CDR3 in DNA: TGTGCCACCTCCGCAGAGGGCACCTACGAGCAGTACTTC. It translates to CATSAEGTYEQYF.